This TCR beta chain was sequenced for a study of T cell responses to AZD1222 COVID-19 vaccine. Whole-study context: The study pooled second doses at about 4 or about 12 weeks. Study-wide findings and caveats: The span of vaccine-associated CD4 TCRs extended across spike, with dominance at 160-218 and 743-854. No day 14 peak samples; only post-peak repertoires were characterized. Nearly half of spike-specific TCRs reportedly target unmutated variant regions.

Looked up from germline, CDR1 is SGHVS and CDR2 is FQNEAQ. The CDR3 is made up of 14 amino acids. The V end was cut by 1 base, the J end by 6 bases, with 10 bases between. Profiling relied on immunoSEQ multiplex PCR, and the TCRdb table lists in-frame clones only, not all of them. The sample has about 68,000 clones, 88% seen once. Note on this clone: Antigen: not known.

The chain employs TRBV7-8 and TRBJ2-1; the D is unclear. This sequence originates from an adult in good health. Sequencing was performed on peripheral blood, taken on day 0 of AZD1222 vaccination. CDR3: CASSLVVTSNEQFF. The CDR3 nucleotides read TGTGCCAGCAGCTTAGTGGTTACTTCCAATGAGCAGTTCTTC.